This TCR beta chain came from a study of cytomegalovirus exposure and HLA in healthy donors (dated by TCRdb to the late 2010s). Study-level background: An earlier analysis of roughly 610 of the donors reported 276 Gb of sequence data and 95 million to 140 million unique TCR beta sequences obtained from about 179 million T cells. An early release that covered some 630 HLA-typed donors contained approximately 300 gigabases of sequencing data and about 93 million unique TCR sequences. Besides the first cohort of under 700 subjects, a separate validation cohort made up of 120 different subjects was used. To study patterns of TCR occurrence, a later analysis re-analyzed previously published TCR beta repertoires from hundreds of donors and added high-resolution HLA genotyping. HLA typing covered class I and class II loci at four-digit resolution. High-throughput TCR immunosequencing, statistical association of individual TCRs with disease status, and machine learning were combined to predict cytomegalovirus infection status. All discovery cohort repertoires had been generated using a single sequencing platform. To decide whether each TCR beta V gene segment behaved as functional or pseudogenic, an earlier analysis of some 570 of the donors relied on high-throughput TCR beta sequencing. Roughly 5 DR-DQ haplotypes were treated as single units for association and clustering because of strong linkage in the cohort. Across about 370 genotyped donors of the cohort, an average of approximately 220,000 unique TCR beta nucleotide sequences per donor were sequenced, and roughly 20% of those sequences were non-productive. Typing coverage varied by locus: about 620-630 donors for A, B, C, DRB1 and DQB1; more than 500 for DQA1; more than 600 for DPA1; under 490 for DPB1. The study was designed to test whether signatures of past pathogen exposure could be identified by cataloging public T cell receptors. The later analysis used no new phenotypic data to find candidate immune exposures, relying instead on TCR beta sequences and their occurrence across donors. Of the roughly 390 genotyped donors, 81% were placed in the genetic ancestry cluster associated with self-reported Caucasian donors. The T cell repertoires of roughly 660 subjects were profiled by immunosequencing and related to cytomegalovirus serostatus. Alongside the repertoire data, information on donor age, sex, ethnicity and CMV serostatus was compiled. Genome-wide SNP genotypes for about 65% of the 666 donors were used in a later genetic analysis, which treated that subset as a discovery cohort. Summary of the overall study and its limitations: The presence/absence analyses assumed that sequencing depth was roughly uniform across donors, and that assumption may not be true. The authors suggested that the approach could potentially be generalized to other disease states and immunological phenotypes. Only TCR beta chains were sequenced in this cohort, and the absence of alpha or paired-chain data limited detectable features. Assigning TCR associations to individual alleles was difficult when HLA alleles, especially DR and DQ, strongly co-occurred. In both the original and validation cohorts, the classifier was reported to diagnose cytomegalovirus status with high specificity and sensitivity. A later genetic analysis associated a missense DCLRE1C variant with V-gene and J-gene trimming of TCR beta chains, and an independent cohort replicated the association. According to a later analysis, parvovirus B19, influenza, CMV and Epstein-Barr virus appeared linked to several top co-occurrence clusters. In a later analysis, some 17,000 TCR beta sequences were associated with specific HLA alleles at a false discovery rate of 0.05. The earlier analysis of about 600 of the donors excluded over 15 rarely observed V segments, including chromosome 9 orphons, because counts were too low. Most TCR sequences were seen in very few donors, while some public TCRs were found in many individuals. A further reported finding was that TCR beta sequences accurately predicted the HLA-A and HLA-B alleles for most subjects in the first cohort. A cluster of highly shared sequence variants was judged likely to be a technical artifact of the sequencing pipeline. A few of the identified cytomegalovirus-associated TCR beta chains were confirmed in vitro to be specific for cytomegalovirus antigens. Because HLA typing was missing for some donors at each locus, association tests included only the typed subset. A later analysis found that most CMV-associated TCR beta chains appeared HLA-restricted, with HLA associations seemingly driven largely by CMV exposure. In an earlier analysis of roughly 500 of the donors, most TCR beta V segments appeared in productive rearrangements about 87% or about 30% of the time, broadly matching IMGT annotations. In a later genetic analysis, fewer N-insertions in productive TCRs were reported among donors in an Asian-associated ancestry cluster than the roughly 700-donor mean. Compared with equally common non-associated chains, HLA-associated TCR beta chains in a later analysis were more clonally expanded and had lower generation probabilities. Some IMGT-functional V segments, including TRBV6-2 and TRBV6-3, could not be distinguished by the 87-base-pair reads and were therefore excluded. According to a later analysis, TCR association rates differed among HLA loci, with DRB1 alleles showing the most associated TCRs and HLA-C alleles showing the fewest. For the cohort, immune exposure information was limited to CMV serostatus. A total of some 180 TCR beta chains were listed by the study as associated with cytomegalovirus. Correlated functional status among segregating V segments might be attributable to linkage disequilibrium, but an unknown experimental factor could not be ruled out.

Libraries were prepared through the immunoSEQ multiplex PCR assay. For the multiplex PCR, a mixture combining 60 forward primers for TCR Vbeta segments and 13 reverse primers for TCR Jbeta segments was used. The CDR3 region of rearranged TCR beta genes was amplified from genomic DNA by a multiplex PCR assay. The amplified TCR beta libraries were sequenced on the Illumina HiSeq System as 87-base-pair reads. In the source study's methods: A later analysis tallied around 87 million unique TCR beta chains across the 666 repertoires, and about 10 million of those chains were shared by two or more donors. Raw reads were error-corrected and collapsed into unique sequences with a nearest-neighbor algorithm that merged closely related sequences to remove PCR and sequencing errors. CDR3 sequences were aligned to IMGT reference sequences to assign V, D and J gene segments. For a sequence to be retained, at least a six-nucleotide match to both a V gene segment and a J gene segment was required. A rearrangement counted as productive if the CDR3 had no stop codons and remained in frame with V and J, and every other rearrangement counted as non-productive. CDR3 was defined by IMGT convention, running from the second conserved V-encoded cysteine to the conserved J-encoded phenylalanine. In an earlier analysis of more than 550 of the donors, sequences lacking an unambiguous match to a single V gene segment were excluded. In an earlier analysis of 587 of the donors, V segments were called functional above 56.7% productive rearrangements and were called segregating when the between-donor standard deviation exceeded 5%. To diagnose cytomegalovirus status from the catalog of TCR beta chain sequences, a statistical classification framework was built. A later analysis assigned V and J genes by comparing TCR nucleotide sequences with IMGT/GENE-DB human TR gene sequences. In a later analysis, CDR3 sequences and most-parsimonious VDJ recombination scenarios were assigned using the TCRdist pipeline. In a later analysis, each TCR beta chain was defined by its CDR3 amino acid sequence together with its V-gene family, and reads lacking a unique V-gene family were excluded. In a later analysis, around 600 highly shared, low-generation-probability nucleotide sequences were removed to address suspected cross-contamination and a sequencing artifact. In a later analysis, a clonal expansion index was calculated for each public chain from normalized within-repertoire ranks of inferred template counts. A later analysis computed generation probabilities with a VDJ recombination model fitted to out-of-frame rearrangements, and checked the results against IGoR. In a later analysis, hypergeometric tests were used to score TCR-TCR, TCR-HLA and TCR-CMV co-occurrence, with a repertoire-size bias correction applied to TCR pairs. In a later analysis, false discovery rates were estimated by permuting HLA or CMV assignments 20 times. In a later analysis, co-occurring TCRs were grouped using DBSCAN, and TCRdist sequence similarity was added for clustering within HLA-allele-positive subsets. Repertoires with fewer than 30,000 or more than 120,000 public chains, plus five repertoires with anomalous nucleotide sharing, were excluded from co-occurrence clustering. TCRdb's version of the immuneACCESS table is confined to in-frame rearrangements and falls short of the full clone set. An unresolved V gene accounts for under half of the shortfall where checked; the remainder is of unknown origin. V, J and clone size derive from that table, while D and trimming were established from the DNA sequence. In this sample the table shows about 92,000 clones, 60% to 80% of which occur a single time. Jointly, the top ten make up under 7.5% of the sample.

In this sample, this clone turned up a few times. The clone's antigen remains unknown. No much larger clone exists at a distance of one base, and base qualities are not known. The cohort consisted of fewer than 700 healthy bone marrow donors. All cohort members were sampled while nominally healthy, although unrecorded immune exposures were likely present. The donor tested CMV seropositive and was one of the 289 seropositive cohort members. Every donor gave a peripheral blood sample, and the peripheral blood mononuclear cells from that sample were used for TCR beta sequencing. The Qiagen DNeasy Blood Extraction Kit was used to extract genomic DNA from the blood cell samples. CDR1 and CDR2 are drawn from the germline V gene: SGHDT, YYEEEE. Spanning cysteine to phenylalanine, the CDR3 consists of 15 amino acids. Solely the CDR3 DNA is kept, with 45 bases framed from the first base. Trimming takes 4 bases from V and 3 bases from J, and the germline ends sit 17 bases apart.

This sequence uses TRBV5-6 and TRBJ2-7; TRBD2 could be the D gene, as 5 bases match. The specimen sequenced was PBMCs. This TCR came from a man aged 45-65 years in good health and CMV-seropositive. The CDR3 region: CASSPLNGVNYEQYF. The DNA sequence is TGTGCCAGCAGCCCCTTAAACGGGGTGAACTACGAGCAGTACTTC.